These 24 T cell receptor beta chains originate from one sample sequenced in a study of T cell clonotyping in hematopoietic cell transplantation. This table comes from immunoSEQ multiplex PCR, and its TCRdb copy is limited to in-frame clones, with some not included. The data hold 40,000 to 55,000 clones, with 90% to 95% observed a single time. Specimen: peripheral blood mononuclear cells. These receptors were collected from a woman aged 45-65 years in good health. Some clones in this sample may be carry-over from other donors' samples.

The chain recombines TRBV7-8 with TRBJ1-2; D possibly corresponds to TRBD1 (5 bases). Trimming took off 0 bases at V and 5 bases at J, with 10 bases between the two ends. The CDR3 is 14 amino acids. The germline V gene has CDR1 SGHVS and CDR2 FQNEAQ. The CDR3 is CASSLADRTYGYTF. CDR3 DNA: TGTGCCAGCAGCTTAGCCGACAGAACTTATGGCTACACCTTC.

The chain recombines TRBV7-8 with TRBJ1-6, with D unclear. This CDR3 region has 13 residues. The germline gives CDR1 SGHVS, CDR2 FQNEAQ. Trimming left V 5 bases short and J 10 bases short, with 12 bases between. CDR3 nucleotides: TGTGCCAGCAGCCCCGAATCGAGATCACCCCTCCACTTT. Translation: CASSPESRSPLHF.

The count of this clone is one. The rearrangement joins TRBV9 to TRBJ1-2; 8 bases line up with TRBD1. V trimming: 2 bases; J trimming: 5 bases; junction bases outside the gene matches: 8. This CDR3 is 15 amino acids long. CDR1 and CDR2 from the germline V gene are SGDLS and YYNGEE. DNA for the CDR3: TGTGCCAGCAGCGTTACAGGGGGACGAGCTTATGGCTACACCTTC. Its protein is CASSVTGGRAYGYTF.

In this sample, this clone turned up once. This sequence joins TRBV7-9 and TRBJ1-6; maybe TRBD1 (6 bases). Germline CDR1 is SEHNR and CDR2 is FQNEAQ (reference sequence). Trimming shortened V by 5 bases and J by 2 bases, and 10 bases separated the two germline ends. There are 15 residues in the CDR3. CDR3 residues: CASSRDKPYNSPLHF. The CDR3 nucleotides read TGTGCCAGCAGCCGGGACAAGCCCTATAATTCACCCCTCCACTTT.

The chain employs TRBV7-3 and TRBJ2-1, with 9 bases lining up with TRBD2. Germline CDR1 and CDR2: SGHTA and FQGTGA. Trimming removed 5 bases from V and 7 bases from J; junction bases left unmatched: 12. The CDR3 runs to 16 residues. This CDR3 reads CASSPTTSGARNEQFF. The CDR3 DNA sequence: TGTGCCAGCAGCCCCACGACTAGCGGAGCGAGGAATGAGCAGTTCTTC. Full variable domain (outside the CDR3, taken from reference TRBV7-3 and TRBJ2-1): GAGVSQTPSNKVTEKGKYVELRCDPISGHTALYWYRQSLGQGPEFLIYFQGTGAADDSGLPNDRFFAVRPEGSVSTLKIQRTERGDSAVYLCASSPTTSGARNEQFFGPGTRLTVL.

V and J are TRBV2 and TRBJ2-3; D is undetermined. Germline lookup yields CDR1 SNHLY and CDR2 FYNNEI. The CDR3 covers 12 residues. Trimming took off 5 bases at V and 11 bases at J, with 14 bases between the two ends. The CDR3 DNA is TGTGCCAGCAGTCCCGCCCCCCGCTGGCAGTATTTT. Its protein is CASSPAPRWQYF.

This rearrangement joins TRBV4-3 to TRBJ2-3, with D perhaps TRBD2 (7 bases). CDR1 is LGHNA, CDR2 YSLEER, per germline. This CDR3 has 17 amino acids. Deletions cut 1 base from V and 5 bases from J, with 19 bases between. CDR3 in DNA: TGCGCCAGCAGCCAAGGATCCTCGGGGGGCCAGGGAGATACGCAGTATTTT. Amino acids: CASSQGSSGGQGDTQYF.

The J gene is TRBJ2-2, the V gene TRBV6-5, with D perhaps matching TRBD1 (6 bases). This CDR3 contains 14 residues. V lost 6 bases to trimming and J lost 3 bases, with 11 bases between them. Germline CDR1 reads MNHEY; CDR2 reads SVGAGI. CDR3 in DNA: TGTGCCAGCAGCGGTTGGGGGCACACCGGGGAGCTGTTTTTT. It encodes CASSGWGHTGELFF.

J is TRBJ1-1 and V is TRBV6-6; no reliable D call. Per the germline V gene, CDR1 is MNHNY and CDR2 is SVGAGI (reference sequence). This CDR3 region has 11 residues. V was clipped by 6 bases and J by 0 bases, with 2 bases between them. CDR3 region: CASRLNTEAFF. The CDR3 DNA is TGTGCCAGCAGACTGAACACTGAAGCTTTCTTT.

CDR3 region: CASSPGGKLFF. CDR3 DNA sequence: TGTGCCAGCAGTCCTGGTGGAAAACTGTTTTTT. The chain couples TRBV27 to TRBJ1-4; D uncertain. In germline, CDR1 is MNHEY, CDR2 SMNVEV (reference sequence). CDR3 length equals 11 residues. Trimming left V 5 bases short and J 10 bases short, with 8 bases between.

The chain combines TRBV5-4 with TRBJ2-7; no firm D call. The CDR3 has 14 amino acids. Germline CDR1 reads SGHNT; CDR2 reads YYREEE (reference sequence). The V end was cut by 4 bases, the J end by 0 bases, with 11 bases between. The CDR3 here is CASSATPGSYEQYF. The CDR3 nucleotides are TGTGCCAGCAGCGCCACCCCTGGCTCCTACGAGCAGTACTTC.

The chain joins TRBV19 to TRBJ2-5; a weak D match, TRBD1 (6 bases). V dropped 2 bases and J dropped 5 bases, with 15 bases sitting between them. Germline CDR1 reads LNHDA; CDR2 reads SQIVND (reference sequence). This CDR3 is built from 15 residues. This CDR3 reads CASSISGQIPETQYF. The CDR3, as DNA: TGTGCCAGTAGTATATCTGGACAGATACCTGAGACCCAGTACTTC.

The chain employs TRBV6-6 and TRBJ1-4, with D tentatively TRBD1 (5 bases). The CDR3 has 12 residues. Germline V gene sequence: CDR1 MNHNY, CDR2 SVGAGI (reference sequence). V was shortened by 10 bases and J by 4 bases, with 10 bases between the two germline ends. Here the CDR3 DNA reads TGTGCCAAAACAGGCCGTAATGAAAAACTGTTTTTT. It encodes CAKTGRNEKLFF.

This rearrangement joins TRBV28 to TRBJ2-3; maybe TRBD2 (6 bases). CDR3 size: 15 residues. Germline V gene sequence: CDR1 MDHEN, CDR2 SYDVKM. V lost 3 bases to trimming and J lost 2 bases, with 12 bases between them. CDR3 protein: CASSFKRGLTDTQYF. CDR3 sequence (DNA): TGTGCCAGCAGTTTTAAAAGGGGACTCACAGATACGCAGTATTTT.

V gene TRBV19 combines with J gene TRBJ1-5; tentative D call: TRBD1 (6 bases). The CDR3 covers 15 residues. Per germline, CDR1 LNHDA and CDR2 SQIVND (reference sequence). Trimming took off 3 bases at V and 7 bases at J, with 16 bases between the two ends. Here the CDR3 reads CASSMARGYLQPQHF. CDR3 in DNA: TGTGCCAGTAGTATGGCCAGGGGATATCTCCAGCCCCAGCATTTT. Complete variable domain (other parts from reference TRBV19 and TRBJ1-5): DGGITQSPKYLFRKEGQNVTLSCEQNLNHDAMYWYRQDPGQGLRLIYYSQIVNDFQKGDIAEGYSVSREKKESFPLTVTSAQKNPTAFYLCASSMARGYLQPQHFGDGTRLSIL.

Notes on this clone: The same CDR3 is also encoded by other DNA sequences in this sample. V is TRBV13 and J is TRBJ1-5, with 8 bases aligning to TRBD1. J lost 5 bases, V lost 0 bases, and 0 bases had no gene match. The germline V gene encodes CDR1 PRHDT and CDR2 FYEKMQ (reference sequence). This CDR3 is built from 14 residues. CDR3 sequence: CASSLGQGDQPQHF. CDR3 DNA: TGTGCCAGCAGCTTAGGACAGGGGGATCAGCCCCAGCATTTT.

The chain links TRBV5-1 to TRBJ2-5, with D hard to call. Germline V lookup: CDR1 SGHRS, CDR2 YFSETQ. The CDR3 is made up of 13 amino acids. V was pared by 1 base and J by 1 base, with 5 bases between. The CDR3 DNA reads as TGCGCCAGCAGCTTGAACAGCCAAGAGACCCAGTACTTC. Translated, it gives CASSLNSQETQYF.

The chain links TRBV10-3 to TRBJ2-1; TRBD2 matches 8 bases. Germline V gene sequence: CDR1 ENHRY, CDR2 SYGVKD. CDR3 length: 15 residues. V gave up 10 bases and J gave up 5 bases; unmatched junction bases: 13. CDR3 in amino acids: CATSPGGGWDNEQFF. Written as DNA, the CDR3 is TGTGCCACCAGCCCCGGGGGGGGCTGGGACAATGAGCAGTTCTTC.

CDR3 loop: CASSLASSGGATGELFF. The CDR3 DNA reads TGTGCCAGCAGCTTAGCTTCGAGCGGGGGGGCAACCGGGGAGCTGTTTTTT. The chain carries TRBV7-6 and TRBJ2-2; 10 bases align to TRBD2. This CDR3 contains 17 residues. CDR1 is SGHVS, CDR2 FNYEAQ, per germline. V gave up 0 bases and J gave up 5 bases; unmatched junction bases: 6.

The chain recombines TRBV5-4 with TRBJ1-1; the match to TRBD1 covers 8 bases. This CDR3 region has 15 residues. CDR1 is SGHNT and CDR2 is YYREEE in the germline V gene (reference sequence). Trimming removed 6 bases from V and 0 bases from J; junction bases left unmatched: 7. The CDR3: CASNTGGGMNTEAFF. In nucleotides, the CDR3 is TGTGCCAGCAATACAGGGGGGGGGATGAACACTGAAGCTTTCTTT.

CDR3 loop: CASSEWRGGREEQFF. The CDR3 DNA is TGTGCCAGCAGTGAATGGAGGGGGGGCCGGGAAGAGCAGTTCTTC. This rearrangement joins TRBV6-1 to TRBJ2-1, with a tentative D call TRBD2 (7 bases). Trimming removed 2 bases at V and 10 bases at J, with 18 bases between. The V gene's germline CDR1 is MNHNS and CDR2 SASEGT. The CDR3 is 15 residues long.

The chain uses TRBV29-1 and TRBJ1-2, with a weak D call TRBD1 (5 bases). This CDR3 is built from 13 residues. V was clipped by 1 base and J by 4 bases, with 10 bases between them. Germline lookup yields CDR1 SQVTM and CDR2 ANQGSEA. CDR3 in DNA: TGCAGCGTTGAAGCGGGACGGCCCTATGGCTACACCTTC. It is translated as CSVEAGRPYGYTF.

The rearrangement joins TRBV4-3 to TRBJ2-7, with 7 bases that match TRBD1. Losses at the gene ends were 0 bases for V and 6 bases for J; bases not matched to a gene: 11. This CDR3 is built from 16 residues. Per germline, CDR1 LGHNA and CDR2 YSLEER. CDR3 DNA: TGCGCCAGCAGCCAAGATCGGTCAGGGGGAAGGTCCGAGCAGTACTTC. Translating it yields CASSQDRSGGRSEQYF.

V gene TRBV4-1 combines with J gene TRBJ1-2; 10 bases align to TRBD1. J lost 8 bases, V lost 0 bases, and 3 bases had no gene match. Germline V lookup: CDR1 MGHRA, CDR2 YSYEKL. The CDR3 has 14 residues. CDR3 nucleotides: TGCGCCAGCAGCCAAGATGAGACAGGGGGCGGCTACACCTTC. This gives the protein CASSQDETGGGYTF.